The entry below describes one T cell receptor (beta chain). What this receptor recognizes is not known. The sample holds no much larger clone one base away, and base qualities are not on file. This specimen belongs to a study of cytomegalovirus exposure and HLA in healthy donors (dated by TCRdb to about 2017). A note on the overall study: In an earlier analysis of under 750 of the donors, less than 350 Gb of sequence data and 90 million to 130 million unique TCR beta sequences from about 190 million T cells were reported. Among the roughly 430 genotyped donors, more than 70% belonged to the genetic ancestry cluster associated with self-reported Caucasian donors. The study combined high-throughput TCR immunosequencing, statistical association of individual TCRs with disease status, and machine learning to predict cytomegalovirus infection status. A later analysis re-examined previously published TCR beta repertoires from 500 to 700 donors and added high-resolution HLA genotyping to investigate patterns of TCR occurrence. Typing coverage varied by locus: about 620-630 donors for A, B, C, DRB1 and DQB1; some 520 for DQA1; nearly 610 for DPA1; 400 to 480 for DPB1. A later genetic analysis took genome-wide SNP genotypes for about three fifths of the roughly 700 donors and used that subset as a discovery cohort. Rather than using new phenotypic data, the later analysis identified candidate immune exposures from TCR beta sequences and from how often those sequences occurred across donors. Among 398 genotyped donors of the cohort, an average of about 240,000 unique TCR beta nucleotide sequences were sequenced per donor, 15% to 20% of them non-productive. The study aimed to test whether cataloging public T cell receptors could reveal signatures of past pathogen exposure. In an earlier analysis of 550 to 700 of the donors, high-throughput TCR beta sequencing was used to judge whether each TCR beta V gene segment behaved as functional or pseudogenic. Donor age, sex, ethnicity and CMV serostatus were compiled together with the repertoire data. An early release covering roughly 600 HLA-typed donors comprised approximately 300 gigabases of sequencing data and approximately 80 million unique TCR sequences. Four or five DR-DQ haplotypes were handled as single units for association and clustering because linkage in the cohort was strong. A separate validation cohort of roughly 120 different subjects was used in addition to the roughly 700-subject first cohort. All discovery cohort repertoires had been generated on a single sequencing platform. Class I and class II HLA loci were covered by the typing at four-digit resolution. The study used immunosequencing to profile the T cell repertoires of around 600 subjects and linked those repertoires to cytomegalovirus serostatus.

Library construction relied on the immunoSEQ multiplex PCR assay. For the multiplex PCR, a mixture combining 60 forward primers for TCR Vbeta segments and 13 reverse primers for TCR Jbeta segments was used. The CDR3 region of rearranged TCR beta genes was amplified from genomic DNA with a multiplex PCR assay. Amplified TCR beta libraries were sequenced as 87-base-pair reads on the Illumina HiSeq System. Regarding the original processing steps: Across the 640 or so repertoires, a later analysis counted approximately 75 million unique TCR beta chains, around 11 million of which were shared by at least two donors. A nearest-neighbor algorithm error-corrected the raw reads and collapsed the reads into unique sequences, merging closely related sequences to remove PCR and sequencing errors. V, D and J gene segments were assigned by aligning CDR3 sequences to IMGT reference sequences. For a sequence to be retained, a match of at least six nucleotides was required to both a V gene segment and a J gene segment. Rearrangements were classified as productive when the CDR3 lacked stop codons and remained in frame with V and J, and all other rearrangements were classified as non-productive. Following IMGT convention, CDR3 was defined as the stretch from the second conserved V-encoded cysteine up to the conserved J-encoded phenylalanine. In an earlier analysis of around 570 of the donors, sequences lacking an unambiguous match to a single V gene segment were excluded. An earlier analysis of 587 of the donors called V segments functional above 56.7% productive rearrangements and segregating when the between-donor standard deviation exceeded 5%. To diagnose cytomegalovirus status from the catalog of TCR beta chain sequences, a statistical classification framework was built. A later analysis assigned V and J genes by comparing TCR nucleotide sequences with IMGT/GENE-DB human TR gene sequences. A later analysis assigned CDR3 sequences and most-parsimonious VDJ recombination scenarios with the TCRdist pipeline. In a later analysis, each TCR beta chain was defined by its CDR3 amino acid sequence together with its V-gene family, and reads lacking a unique V-gene family were excluded. In a later analysis, 450 to 600 highly shared, low-generation-probability nucleotide sequences were removed to address suspected cross-contamination and a sequencing artifact. In a later analysis, a clonal expansion index for each public chain was calculated from normalized within-repertoire ranks of inferred template counts. Generation probabilities in a later analysis came from a VDJ recombination model fitted to out-of-frame rearrangements, and those results were checked against IGoR. Hypergeometric tests were used in a later analysis to score TCR-TCR, TCR-HLA and TCR-CMV co-occurrence, with a repertoire-size bias correction applied to the TCR pairs. False discovery rates were estimated in a later analysis by permuting HLA or CMV assignments 20 times. In a later analysis, co-occurring TCRs were grouped using DBSCAN, with TCRdist sequence similarity added in when clustering inside HLA-allele-positive subsets. For co-occurrence clustering, repertoires with fewer than 30,000 or more than 120,000 public chains were excluded, along with a handful of repertoires with anomalous nucleotide sharing. The table comes from immuneACCESS by way of TCRdb, which keeps in-frame sequences with V and J called. Part of the clones is missing from these tables; in studies checked, under half for an unresolved V gene and the rest for unknown reasons. From that table come the V and J calls and clone size; the DNA was used to work out D and trimming. This sample gives approximately 110,000 clones in total; approximately 79% of them show up just once. About 3.4% of the sample is taken by the ten largest.

In total, roughly 670 healthy bone marrow donors made up the cohort. At the time of sampling, every cohort member was nominally healthy, though immune exposures that went unrecorded were likely present. The donor tested CMV seronegative and was one of the 352 seronegative cohort members. Each donor provided a peripheral blood sample, and peripheral blood mononuclear cells were used for TCR beta sequencing. The Qiagen DNeasy Blood Extraction Kit was used to extract genomic DNA from the blood cell samples. The CDR3, from cysteine to phenylalanine, totals 15 residues. Here the CDR3 DNA is all that survives: 45 bases in frame from base 1. V was cut back by 0 bases and J by 4 bases, leaving a gap of 15 bases between them. The germline V gene (reference sequence) specifies GTSNPN as CDR1 and SVGIG as CDR2. The investigation overall reported the following: In a later analysis, HLA-associated TCR beta chains were found to be more clonally expanded and to have lower generation probabilities than equally common non-associated chains. Presence/absence analyses assumed roughly uniform sequencing depth across donors, an assumption that may not hold. A cluster of highly shared sequence variants was judged likely to represent a technical artifact of the sequencing pipeline. The earlier analysis of some 560 of the donors excluded roughly 17 rarely observed V segments, including chromosome 9 orphons, because counts were too low. In the study, around 160 TCR beta chains were listed as associated with cytomegalovirus. Most TCR sequences were observed very rarely across donors, whereas some public TCRs were present in many individuals. In a later genetic analysis, fewer N-insertions in productive TCRs were reported among donors in an Asian-associated ancestry cluster than the roughly 700-donor mean. A further reported finding was that TCR beta sequences accurately predicted the HLA-A and HLA-B alleles for most subjects in the first cohort. Specific HLA alleles were associated with 16,951 TCR beta sequences at a false discovery rate of 0.05 in a later analysis. Assigning TCR associations to individual alleles was difficult when HLA alleles, especially DR and DQ, strongly co-occurred. This cohort had only TCR beta chains sequenced, and the lack of alpha or paired-chain data limited which features could be detected. CMV serostatus was the only immune exposure information available for the cohort. An earlier analysis of some 560 of the donors showed that most TCR beta V segments appeared in productive rearrangements either about 87% or about 30% of the time, which broadly matched IMGT annotations. According to the authors, the approach could potentially be generalized to other disease states and immunological phenotypes. Most CMV-associated TCR beta chains appeared to be HLA-restricted in a later analysis, and the HLA associations seemed to be driven largely by CMV exposure. Because HLA typing was missing for some donors at each locus, association tests included only the typed subset. In a later analysis, the rate of TCR association differed among HLA loci, with DRB1 alleles having the most associated TCRs and HLA-C alleles having the fewest. A later analysis reported that several top co-occurrence clusters appeared linked to parvovirus B19, influenza, CMV and Epstein-Barr virus. Correlated functional status among segregating V segments might reflect linkage disequilibrium, but an unknown experimental factor could not be ruled out. A later genetic analysis associated a missense DCLRE1C variant with V-gene and J-gene trimming of TCR beta chains, and an independent cohort replicated the association. In both the original and validation cohorts, the classifier was reported to diagnose cytomegalovirus status with high specificity and sensitivity. In vitro tests confirmed that a few of the cytomegalovirus-associated TCR beta chains recognize cytomegalovirus antigens. Because the 87-base-pair reads could not distinguish some IMGT-functional V segments, including TRBV6-2 and TRBV6-3, those segments were excluded.

Recombination joined TRBV30 with TRBJ2-5; TRBD2 could be the D gene, as 6 bases match. Source material: PBMCs. The receptor was derived from a woman between 35 and 50 years old in good health and CMV-seronegative. The DNA sequence follows: TGTGCCTGGAGTGTACCCCTACGGGGGAGAGAGACCCAGTACTTC. Its product reads: CAWSVPLRGRETQYF. The variable domain in full, with residues beyond the CDR3 obtained from the reference TRBV30 and TRBJ2-5 genes, is SQTIHQWPATLVQPVGSPLSLECTVEGTSNPNLYWYRQAAGRGLQLLFYSVGIGQISSEVPQNLSASRPQDRQFILSSKKLLLSDSGFYLCAWSVPLRGRETQYFGPGTRLLVL.